Below are 21 T cell receptor beta chains sequenced from a single sample in a study of blood T cell repertoires in COVID-19. The assay was immunoSEQ multiplex PCR, and TCRdb's table has in-frame clones only and misses some. The sample lists over 200,000 clones; 83% were seen once. The sample comprised peripheral blood. The receptors stem from a woman aged 30 to 39 with COVID-19, enrolled during active disease.

The chain links TRBV5-1 to TRBJ2-3; 8 bases line up with TRBD2. V trimming: 3 bases; J trimming: 3 bases; junction bases outside the gene matches: 9. The CDR3 is 16 amino acids. The germline V gene has CDR1 SGHRS and CDR2 YFSETQ. The CDR3 sequence is CASSSGTRSGTDTQYF. CDR3 nucleotides: TGCGCCAGCAGCTCCGGGACTAGGAGTGGTACAGATACGCAGTATTTT. Full variable domain (remainder filled in from reference TRBV5-1 and TRBJ2-3): KAGVTQTPRYLIKTRGQQVTLSCSPISGHRSVSWYQQTPGQGLQFLFEYFSETQRNKGNFPGRFSGRQFSNSRSEMNVSTLELGDSALYLCASSSGTRSGTDTQYFGPGTRLTVL.

V usage is TRBV4-3 and J usage is TRBJ2-1, with 9 bases that match TRBD2. The CDR3 is 13 residues long. J was trimmed by 9 bases and V by 5 bases; bases with no gene match: 5. Germline lookup yields CDR1 LGHNA and CDR2 YSLEER. This CDR3 reads CASSWGLAGEQFF. CDR3 coding DNA: TGCGCCAGCAGCTGGGGACTAGCTGGTGAGCAGTTCTTC.

J is TRBJ1-5 and V is TRBV29-1, with TRBD1 matching 8 bases. Germline values: CDR1 SQVTM, CDR2 ANQGSEA. Trimming took 6 bases from V and 1 from J; bases not matched to a gene: 2. The CDR3 runs to 13 residues. The CDR3 DNA reads as TGCAGCGTCAGGACAGGGAGCAATCAGCCCCAGCATTTT. Translating it yields CSVRTGSNQPQHF.

V usage is TRBV7-3 and J usage is TRBJ2-5; D perhaps matches TRBD2 (6 bases). Germline CDR1 reads SGHTA; CDR2 reads FQGTGA. Trimming removed 1 base at V and 11 bases at J, with 17 bases between. CDR3 length equals 14 residues. The CDR3 here is CASSLRGGTAIQYF. The DNA of the CDR3 is TGTGCCAGCAGCTTAAGAGGCGGGACTGCAATTCAGTACTTC.

The chain uses TRBV15 and TRBJ2-2; 10 bases agree with TRBD1. Germline CDR1 is LNHNV and CDR2 is YYDKDF (reference sequence). The CDR3 extends over 19 amino acids. V was pared by 4 bases and J by 3 bases, with 14 bases of the junction left unmatched. The CDR3 reads CATSTVPGQGPEYTGELFF. In nucleotides, the CDR3 is TGTGCCACCAGCACCGTCCCGGGACAGGGGCCGGAATACACCGGGGAGCTGTTTTTT.

The chain combines TRBV6-4 with TRBJ2-1, with D maybe TRBD1 (5 bases). The length of the CDR3 is 15 residues. Trimming removed 0 bases at V and 6 bases at J, with 12 bases between. CDR1 is MRHNA and CDR2 is SNTAGT in the germline V gene. Written as DNA, the CDR3 is TGTGCCAGCAGTGACTCTTATCTGGACACCAATGAGCAGTTCTTC. Translating it yields CASSDSYLDTNEQFF.

The rearrangement links TRBV6-2 or TRBV6-3 to TRBJ2-7; 7 nucleotides match TRBD2. This CDR3 contains 15 residues. J gave up 2 bases and V 5 bases, and 9 bases lay outside the gene matches. CDR1 and CDR2 (germline): MNHEY, SVGEGT. The CDR3 protein is CASSVRLAETYEQYF. For the CDR3, the DNA is TGTGCCAGCAGTGTCCGCCTAGCGGAAACCTACGAGCAGTACTTC.

The chain couples TRBV19 to TRBJ1-1; D remains unclear. The CDR3 runs to 14 residues. The ends were cut back, 7 bases at V and 0 bases at J, with 12 bases in the middle. The germline V gene encodes CDR1 LNHDA and CDR2 SQIVND (reference sequence). The CDR3 spells CASNPYFMNTEAFF. CDR3 DNA: TGTGCCAGTAATCCGTACTTCATGAACACTGAAGCTTTCTTT.

This clone appeared a single time. This chain joins TRBV29-1 and TRBJ1-1; possibly TRBD1 for D (5 bases). The CDR3 is made up of 15 amino acids. Trimming took 7 bases from V and 0 from J, leaving 18 bases between them. Germline V lookup: CDR1 SQVTM, CDR2 ANQGSEA. The CDR3 loop is CSGQSGWGMNTEAFF. The CDR3 DNA sequence: TGCAGCGGACAATCAGGGTGGGGAATGAACACTGAAGCTTTCTTT.

This clone was observed a single time. This chain uses TRBV27 with TRBJ1-2; D ambiguous. This CDR3 spans 13 amino acids. Germline loops: CDR1 MNHEY, CDR2 SMNVEV (reference sequence). V lost 3 bases, J lost 3 bases, and 8 bases lay in between. The CDR3 sequence is CASSFGGHYGYTF. The CDR3 DNA is TGTGCCAGCAGTTTTGGCGGCCACTATGGCTACACCTTC.

V is TRBV19 and J is TRBJ2-3; TRBD1 agrees at 9 bases. This CDR3 has 15 amino acids. Germline lookup yields CDR1 LNHDA and CDR2 SQIVND (reference sequence). V shed 5 bases, J shed 6 bases, and the junction held 9 bases outside the gene matches. The chain's CDR3 is CASSFSRDRVDTQYF. The CDR3 DNA is TGTGCCAGTAGTTTCTCACGGGACAGGGTTGATACGCAGTATTTT. Based on the CDR3 plus reference TRBV19 and TRBJ2-3, the full variable domain is DGGITQSPKYLFRKEGQNVTLSCEQNLNHDAMYWYRQDPGQGLRLIYYSQIVNDFQKGDIAEGYSVSREKKESFPLTVTSAQKNPTAFYLCASSFSRDRVDTQYFGPGTRLTVL.

The rearrangement uses TRBV5-4 and TRBJ2-7, with 10 bases aligning to TRBD1. CDR3 length: 15 amino acids. The germline V gene encodes CDR1 SGHNT and CDR2 YYREEE (reference sequence). V shed 5 bases and J 2 bases; nucleotides not matched to a gene: 7. The CDR3 here is CASRTGGKAPYEQYF. The CDR3 bases are TGTGCCAGCAGGACAGGGGGCAAGGCCCCCTACGAGCAGTACTTC.

The chain joins TRBV10-3 to TRBJ2-7, with TRBD2 identical over 16 bases. CDR3 length equals 19 residues. Looked up from germline, CDR1 is ENHRY and CDR2 is SYGVKD. The V segment lost 4 bases and the J segment 2 bases; nucleotides outside the gene matches: 11. The CDR3 sequence: CAISVNGGTSGRDPYEQYF. DNA of the CDR3: TGTGCCATCAGTGTTAATGGGGGGACTAGCGGGAGGGATCCCTACGAGCAGTACTTC.

The chain has TRBV6-2 or TRBV6-3 and TRBJ2-3; the match to TRBD2 covers 8 bases. CDR1 and CDR2 (germline): MNHEY, SVGEGT. V was pared by 5 bases and J by 10 bases, with 11 bases of the junction left unmatched. The CDR3 has 14 residues. The CDR3 sequence is CASSPLSSRGAQYF. CDR3 nucleotide sequence: TGTGCCAGCAGTCCCCTATCTTCGCGGGGGGCGCAGTATTTT.

The genes are TRBV4-3 and TRBJ2-2; D perhaps matches TRBD1 (5 bases). The CDR3 consists of 15 residues. CDR1 is LGHNA, CDR2 YSLEER, per germline. V lost 4 bases, J lost 4 bases, and 13 bases lay in between. This chain's CDR3 is CASSPNWGLTGELFF. CDR3 DNA: TGCGCCAGCAGCCCCAATTGGGGCCTCACCGGGGAGCTGTTTTTT.

The V gene is TRBV5-1, the J gene TRBJ1-2; D uncertain. The V end lost 6 bases, the J end lost 3 bases, and 12 bases lay between the germline ends. This CDR3 has 13 residues. Germline V CDR1 and CDR2: SGHRS, YFSETQ. The CDR3 sequence is CASKQAADYGYTF. In DNA, the CDR3 is TGCGCCAGCAAGCAGGCCGCTGACTATGGCTACACCTTC.

The chain uses TRBV6-1 and TRBJ1-2; no reliable D call. Trimming pared 1 base from V and 0 bases from J, leaving 9 bases between. There are 15 residues in the CDR3. Germline loops: CDR1 MNHNS, CDR2 SASEGT. CDR3: CASSEGSGANYGYTF. CDR3 nucleotides: TGTGCCAGCAGTGAAGGTTCCGGAGCTAACTATGGCTACACCTTC.

This clone was observed once. The V call is TRBV7-9, the J call TRBJ1-2; 12 bases fit TRBD1. V shed 8 bases and J 4 bases; nucleotides not matched to a gene: 5. CDR3 size: 14 residues. Germline lookup yields CDR1 SEHNR and CDR2 FQNEAQ (reference sequence). In DNA, the CDR3 is TGTGCCAGCGGGGGGGACAGGGGGCCCTATGGCTACACCTTC. It yields the protein CASGGDRGPYGYTF.

This chain links TRBV9 with TRBJ1-3, with 9 nucleotides matching TRBD1. Per germline, CDR1 SGDLS and CDR2 YYNGEE. The CDR3 has 12 residues. With 5 bases clipped from V and 8 bases from J, the junction kept 2 bases outside the gene matches. For the CDR3, the DNA is TGTGCCAGCAGTGACAGGGGGGACACCATATATTTT. Amino acid sequence: CASSDRGDTIYF. The variable domain in full, with the rest retrieved from reference TRBV9 and TRBJ1-3, is DSGVTQTPKHLITATGQRVTLRCSPRSGDLSVYWYQQSLDQGLQFLIQYYNGEERAKGNILERFSAQQFPDLHSELNLSSLELGDSALYFCASSDRGDTIYFGEGSWLTVV.

The chain couples TRBV7-3 to TRBJ2-5, with 9 bases aligning to TRBD2. With 0 bases clipped from V and 5 bases from J, the junction kept 4 bases outside the gene matches. The CDR3 totals 15 residues. Germline CDR1 and CDR2: SGHTA and FQGTGA. The CDR3: CASSLTASGGETQYF. CDR3 sequence (DNA): TGTGCCAGCAGCTTAACCGCGAGCGGGGGGGAGACCCAGTACTTC.

The rearrangement joins TRBV12-3 or TRBV12-4 to TRBJ1-5; D not resolved. Trimming stripped 5 bases from V and 6 bases from J, with 8 bases between. The CDR3 extends over 12 amino acids. CDR3 sequence: CASSKEAQPQHF. CDR3 DNA sequence: TGTGCCAGCAGTAAGGAGGCTCAGCCCCAGCATTTT.